This T cell receptor beta chain was captured by sequencing in a study of shared clonotypes between healthy human individuals. The repertoire was sequenced with immunoSEQ multiplex PCR; TCRdb's copy has only in-frame clones and lacks some. This sample carries some 2 million clones, roughly 96% of them seen once, and the ten largest clones take roughly 0.13%. Donors had no recently reported acute infections or vaccinations and were HIV-negative. CD4+ cells were split into CD45RA+ naive and CD45RA-negative memory subsets. Study conclusions and caveats: Rarefaction curves obtained for sorted subsets showed sequencing incomplete despite large depth.

Remarks on this clone: Its antigen is not known.

Germline values: CDR1 ENHRY, CDR2 SYGVKD. The ends lost 2 bases at V and 3 bases at J; junction bases unmatched: 7. The CDR3 loop spans 15 amino acids. V gene TRBV10-3 combines with J gene TRBJ2-7; 7 nucleotides agree with TRBD1. Input material: naive CD4+ T cells sorted from blood. The subset is: CD45RA+ positively selected. The TCR comes from a man aged 18 to 30 in good health. The CDR3 DNA follows: TGTGCCATCAGTGAGGGGGGACAGCGGCGCTACGAGCAGTACTTC. Translating it yields CAISEGGQRRYEQYF.